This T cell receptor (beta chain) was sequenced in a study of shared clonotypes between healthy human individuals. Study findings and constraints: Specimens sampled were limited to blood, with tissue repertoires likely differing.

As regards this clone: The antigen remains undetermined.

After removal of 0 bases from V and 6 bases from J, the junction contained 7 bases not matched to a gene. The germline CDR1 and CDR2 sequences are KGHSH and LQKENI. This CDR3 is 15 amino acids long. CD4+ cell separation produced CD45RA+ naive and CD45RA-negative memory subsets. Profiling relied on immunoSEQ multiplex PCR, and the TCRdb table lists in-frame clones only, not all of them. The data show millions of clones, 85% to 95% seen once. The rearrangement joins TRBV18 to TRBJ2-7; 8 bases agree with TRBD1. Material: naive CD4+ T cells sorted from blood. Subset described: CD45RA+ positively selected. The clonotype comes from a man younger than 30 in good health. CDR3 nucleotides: TGTGCCAGCTCACCACCGGGACAGGTGTGGGGCGAGCAGTACTTC. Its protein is CASSPPGQVWGEQYF.